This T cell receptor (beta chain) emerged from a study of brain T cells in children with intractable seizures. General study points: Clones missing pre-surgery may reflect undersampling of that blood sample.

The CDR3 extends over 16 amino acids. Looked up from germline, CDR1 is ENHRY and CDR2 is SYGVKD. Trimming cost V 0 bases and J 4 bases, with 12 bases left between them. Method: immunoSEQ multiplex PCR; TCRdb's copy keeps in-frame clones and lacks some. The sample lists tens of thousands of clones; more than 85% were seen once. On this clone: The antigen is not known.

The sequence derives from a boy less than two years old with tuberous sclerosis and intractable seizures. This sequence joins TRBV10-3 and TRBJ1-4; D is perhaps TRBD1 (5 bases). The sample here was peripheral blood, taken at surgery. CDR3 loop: CAISESLGLLNEKLFF. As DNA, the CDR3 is TGTGCCATCAGTGAGTCCCTGGGACTCCTTAATGAAAAACTGTTTTTT.